This T cell receptor beta chain is drawn from a study of CD8 T cells in ankylosing spondylitis. Notes on the study in general: A CD8+ phenotype characterized the disease-linked clones, which were relatively rare in peripheral blood.

This clonotype appeared a few times. Its cognate antigen is unknown. TCRdb re-derived calls from the 5' RACE reads in MiXCR, one entry per CDR3 protein. The data contain roughly 140,000 distinct CDR3 sequences, under 45% of them seen just once; the ten biggest clones take up roughly 15%. The clonotype originates from a male donor with ankylosing spondylitis. Material for sequencing was synovial fluid, either unsorted or a sorted T cell fraction (not recorded which).

Here the CDR3 DNA reads TGTGCCAGCAGTTTAGGTCAGGGGACCTCAAGAAACACCATATATTTT. Translated: CASSLGQGTSRNTIYF. The chain uses TRBV12-3 or TRBV12-4 and TRBJ1-3; maybe TRBD1 (6 bases). This CDR3 spans 16 amino acids. Trimming shortened V by 1 base and J by 5 bases, and 15 bases separated the two germline ends.